The 27 T cell receptor beta chains below all came from one sample that was sequenced in a study of blood T cell repertoires in COVID-19 (dated by TCRdb to 2018 to 2020). Preparation of the library involved the immunoSEQ multiplex PCR assay. This immuneACCESS table, as held by TCRdb, lists in-frame sequences with V and J called but not all clones. Of the missing ones, under half trace to an unresolved V gene in checked studies; the others have no known cause. This sample has 60,000 or so clones in its table, and around 89% of those were observed once. Roughly 8% of the sample lies in the top ten. The sample taken for sequencing was peripheral blood. These receptors were obtained from a human donor with active COVID-19. The donor label of this sample is uncertain.

V is TRBV6-2 or TRBV6-3 and J is TRBJ2-1; D might be TRBD2 (5 bases). The CDR3 spans 14 residues. Germline CDR1 and CDR2: MNHEY and SVGEGT. V shed 5 bases and J shed 7 bases, with 15 bases lying between them. CDR3 DNA sequence: TGTGCCAGCAGTCCAACGGGGTCTACAAATGAGCAGTTCTTC. It yields the protein CASSPTGSTNEQFF.

The CDR3 protein is CASSYSADYSGNTIYF. In nucleotides, the CDR3 is TGTGCCAGCAGTTACTCGGCAGACTACTCTGGAAACACCATATATTTT. This rearrangement joins TRBV6-2 or TRBV6-3 to TRBJ1-3; D not certain. The CDR3 is made up of 16 amino acids. V was clipped by 0 bases and J by 0 bases, with 9 bases between them. Germline CDR1 reads MNHEY; CDR2 reads SVGEGT.

The chain carries TRBV7-8 and TRBJ2-3, with TRBD2 matching 10 bases. Trimming took 1 base from V and 4 from J; bases not matched to a gene: 5. Germline lookup yields CDR1 SGHVS and CDR2 FQNEAQ. The CDR3 is 16 residues long. This CDR3 is CASSLEELAGADTQYF. CDR3 DNA sequence: TGTGCCAGCAGCTTAGAGGAGCTAGCGGGGGCAGATACGCAGTATTTT. Filled out from reference TRBV7-8 and TRBJ2-3, the complete variable domain reads GAGVSQSPRYKVAKRGQDVALRCDPISGHVSLFWYQQALGQGPEFLTYFQNEAQLDKSGLPSDRFFAERPEGSVSTLKIQRTQQEDSAVYLCASSLEELAGADTQYFGPGTRLTVL.

Only one count was recorded for this clone. J is TRBJ1-2 and V is TRBV7-8, with D maybe TRBD1 (6 bases). V was pared by 0 bases and J by 4 bases, with 18 bases between. This CDR3 spans 17 amino acids. Germline V lookup: CDR1 SGHVS, CDR2 FQNEAQ. CDR3 nucleotide sequence: TGTGCCAGCAGCTTAGCGAGGGGGTTGGTCTCGGGCTATGGCTACACCTTC. This gives the protein CASSLARGLVSGYGYTF.

The chain couples TRBV4-3 to TRBJ2-2, with 9 bases aligning to TRBD2. V lost 1 base to trimming and J lost 7 bases; unmatched junction nucleotides: 4. This CDR3 has 15 amino acids. In germline, CDR1 is LGHNA, CDR2 YSLEER. DNA for the CDR3: TGCGCCAGCAGCCAAGGAAGCGGGGGGTTCGGGGAGCTGTTTTTT. This translates into CASSQGSGGFGELFF.

This clone was seen a handful of times. This chain links TRBV6-6 with TRBJ1-3, with D unclear. The CDR3 consists of 15 residues. Deletions cut 2 bases from V and 0 bases from J, with 8 bases between. CDR1 is MNHNY and CDR2 is SVGAGI in the germline V gene (reference sequence). CDR3 residues: CASSYGRDSGNTIYF. The CDR3 nucleotides read TGTGCCAGCAGTTACGGACGGGACTCTGGAAACACCATATATTTT.

The gene calls are TRBV9 and TRBJ2-3, with 10 bases lining up with TRBD2. The CDR3 runs 14 residues. Germline CDR1 and CDR2: SGDLS and YYNGEE. The trim removed 1 base at V and 5 bases at J, leaving 1 base unmatched. This CDR3 is CASSVTSGKDTQYF. The CDR3 region has the DNA TGTGCCAGCAGCGTAACTAGCGGGAAAGATACGCAGTATTTT.

The genes are TRBV19 and TRBJ2-2; a possible D gene is TRBD1 (5 bases). Germline-derived CDR1 and CDR2 are LNHDA and SQIVND (reference sequence). This CDR3 has 15 residues. V shed 3 bases and J shed 1 base, with 9 bases lying between them. The CDR3 loop is CASSIGGQNTGELFF. The CDR3 DNA reads as TGTGCCAGTAGTATCGGTGGACAGAACACCGGGGAGCTGTTTTTT.

V and J are TRBV4-3 and TRBJ2-7; 7 bases match TRBD1. The CDR3 covers 15 residues. CDR1 and CDR2 from the germline V gene are LGHNA and YSLEER. Trimming took 0 bases from V and 3 from J; bases not matched to a gene: 5. The CDR3 coding sequence is TGCGCCAGCAGCCAAGATTGGGGACAGTACTACGAGCAGTACTTC. This gives the protein CASSQDWGQYYEQYF.

The J gene is TRBJ2-3, the V gene TRBV4-2; 7 nucleotides agree with TRBD2. Germline CDR1 is LGHNA and CDR2 is YNFKEQ. V shed 4 bases, J shed 2 bases, and the junction held 6 bases outside the gene matches. There are 15 residues in the CDR3. In DNA, the CDR3 is TGTGCCAGCAGCCTCCAGGGACTATTCACAGATACGCAGTATTTT. This gives the protein CASSLQGLFTDTQYF.

The rearrangement uses TRBV18 and TRBJ1-2, with 7 bases lining up with TRBD1. The CDR3 extends over 13 amino acids. V shed 2 bases and J 7 bases; nucleotides not matched to a gene: 4. Looked up from germline, CDR1 is KGHSH and CDR2 is LQKENI. The CDR3 DNA reads TGTGCCAGCTCACCAAGACAGGGAGGTGGCTACACCTTC. It specifies CASSPRQGGGYTF.

The rearrangement joins TRBV7-9 to TRBJ1-2; D is perhaps TRBD1 (5 bases). The CDR3 spans 13 residues. The germline V and J ends were trimmed by 5 bases and 4 bases, with 11 bases remaining between them. Looked up from germline, CDR1 is SEHNR and CDR2 is FQNEAQ (reference sequence). The CDR3: CASSVGTFYGYTF. DNA of the CDR3: TGTGCCAGCAGCGTAGGGACTTTCTATGGCTACACCTTC. The whole variable domain, filled in from reference TRBV7-9 and TRBJ1-2, reads DTGVSQNPRHKITKRGQNVTFRCDPISEHNRLYWYRQTLGQGPEFLTYFQNEAQLEKSRLLSDRFSAERPKGSFSTLEIQRTEQGDSAMYLCASSVGTFYGYTFGSGTRLTVV.

This chain joins TRBV27 and TRBJ2-1, with 8 bases aligning to TRBD2. Germline loops: CDR1 MNHEY, CDR2 SMNVEV (reference sequence). CDR3 length equals 14 residues. With 6 bases clipped from V and 8 bases from J, the junction kept 9 bases outside the gene matches. The CDR3 DNA is TGTGCCAGCAGCGCCACCGGGACTAGTTATGAGCAGTTCTTC. Translated: CASSATGTSYEQFF.

The chain has TRBV3-1 (or the pseudogene TRBV3-2) and TRBJ1-6, with TRBD1 identical over 7 bases. CDR3 length: 14 amino acids. Germline V gives CDR1 LGHDT, CDR2 YNNKEL (reference sequence). Germline trimming cut 4 bases from V and 10 bases from J; bases unmatched to any gene: 7. CDR3 sequence (DNA): TGTGCCAGCAGCCGTCGACAGGGTGCGTCACCCCTCCACTTT. This translates into CASSRRQGASPLHF.

The J gene is TRBJ1-4, the V gene TRBV7-9, with a weak D call TRBD1 (5 bases). The CDR3 runs 14 residues. Trimming shortened V by 6 bases and J by 1 base, and 9 bases separated the two germline ends. Germline CDR1 SEHNR, CDR2 FQNEAQ (reference sequence). CDR3 bases: TGTGCCAGCAGTCCTGACAGAACTAATGAAAAACTGTTTTTT. Encoded protein: CASSPDRTNEKLFF.

This chain joins TRBV7-2 and TRBJ2-7; maybe TRBD2 (6 bases). The CDR3 runs 14 residues. Germline V CDR1 and CDR2: SGHTA, FQGNSA. Trimming took off 5 bases at V and 4 bases at J, with 15 bases between the two ends. CDR3 residues: CASSTQRATYEQYF. CDR3 sequence (DNA): TGTGCCAGCAGCACTCAGCGGGCTACATACGAGCAGTACTTC.

The J gene is TRBJ1-1, the V gene TRBV30; D is undetermined. Germline CDR1 and CDR2: GTSNPN and SVGIG (reference sequence). The CDR3 runs 14 residues. Trimming pared 2 bases from V and 7 bases from J, leaving 17 bases between. CDR3 amino acids: CAWSTSGVRIEAFF. Here the CDR3 DNA reads TGTGCCTGGAGTACCTCCGGGGTTCGCATTGAAGCTTTCTTT.

The V gene is TRBV28, the J gene TRBJ1-5, with 10 bases that match TRBD1. With 8 bases clipped from V and 2 bases from J, the junction kept 12 bases outside the gene matches. Germline V lookup: CDR1 MDHEN, CDR2 SYDVKM. The CDR3 has 17 residues. CDR3 nucleotides: TGTGCCAGCTACCCGGGACAGGGGCTTCGGGGCAATCAGCCCCAGCATTTT. It codes for CASYPGQGLRGNQPQHF.

The chain has TRBV25-1 and TRBJ2-7, with D hard to call. The CDR3 is 15 residues long. CDR1 MGHDK and CDR2 SYGVNS come from the germline V gene. V lost 3 bases, J lost 7 bases, and 19 bases lay in between. CDR3 region: CASSDPSPPGEEQYF. CDR3 nucleotides: TGTGCCAGCAGTGATCCCTCCCCCCCTGGAGAGGAGCAGTACTTC.

The chain uses TRBV5-6 and TRBJ1-5; the D is unclear. The ends were cut back, 2 bases at V and 7 bases at J, with 7 bases in the middle. Per the germline V gene, CDR1 is SGHDT and CDR2 is YYEEEE. This CDR3 comprises 12 residues. The CDR3 spells CASSFQKQPQHF. The CDR3 DNA sequence: TGTGCCAGCAGCTTCCAGAAACAGCCCCAGCATTTT.

The V call is TRBV3-1 (or the pseudogene TRBV3-2), the J call TRBJ1-6, with D unclear. The CDR3 contains 16 residues. V lost 0 bases and J 7 bases, leaving 13 bases between the germline ends. Germline V gene sequence: CDR1 LGHDT, CDR2 YNNKEL (reference sequence). Here the CDR3 reads CASSQDSWGGNSPLHF. In nucleotides, the CDR3 is TGTGCCAGCAGCCAAGATTCTTGGGGAGGGAATTCACCCCTCCACTTT.

This clone appeared once. The chain combines TRBV7-3 with TRBJ2-7; D ambiguous. Germline lookup yields CDR1 SGHTA and CDR2 FQGTGA. This CDR3 spans 13 amino acids. Trimming removed 5 bases from V and 1 base from J, with 9 bases in between. The CDR3 sequence: CASSPADSYEQYF. For the CDR3, the DNA is TGTGCCAGCAGCCCGGCGGATTCCTACGAGCAGTACTTC.

The sample holds one count of this clone. For the CDR3, the DNA is TGTGCCAGCAGCCTGAACAGGGGGAGCTCCTACAATGAGCAGTTCTTC. Translating gives CASSLNRGSSYNEQFF. The gene calls are TRBV7-9 and TRBJ2-1, with 8 bases that match TRBD1. The length of the CDR3 is 16 residues. The germline gives CDR1 SEHNR, CDR2 FQNEAQ (reference sequence). V was clipped by 5 bases and J by 0 bases; unmatched bases: 6.

The chain recombines TRBV25-1 with TRBJ1-1, with D maybe TRBD1 (6 bases). The V end lost 0 bases, the J end lost 0 bases, and 11 bases lay between the germline ends. The CDR3 is made up of 16 amino acids. Germline values: CDR1 MGHDK, CDR2 SYGVNS. CDR3 sequence reads: CASSEYGGPMNTEAFF. The CDR3 DNA follows: TGTGCCAGCAGTGAATATGGGGGCCCCATGAACACTGAAGCTTTCTTT.

The count of this clone is one. This chain links TRBV7-2 with TRBJ1-4, with unresolved D. V was cut by 1 base and J by 3 bases, with 12 bases left in between. This CDR3 comprises 16 residues. Germline V lookup: CDR1 SGHTA, CDR2 FQGNSA. Here the CDR3 reads CASSLVRRRANEKLFF. In DNA, the CDR3 is TGTGCCAGCAGCTTAGTTCGCAGGAGGGCTAATGAAAAACTGTTTTTT. The full variable domain, completed using reference TRBV7-2 and TRBJ1-4, is GAGVSQSPSNKVTEKGKDVELRCDPISGHTALYWYRQSLGQGLEFLIYFQGNSAPDKSGLPSDRFSAERTGGSVSTLTIQRTQQEDSAVYLCASSLVRRRANEKLFFGSGTQLSVL.

This clone was seen a few times. This chain connects TRBV11-2 to TRBJ1-2; D possibly corresponds to TRBD1 (6 bases). CDR1 and CDR2 from the germline V gene are SGHAT and FQNNGV. Trimming took off 5 bases at V and 4 bases at J, with 17 bases between the two ends. The CDR3 consists of 15 residues. Here the CDR3 DNA reads TGTGCCAGCAGCAGGGGGACAAAGCAAGCCTATGGCTACACCTTC. This codes for CASSRGTKQAYGYTF. Full variable domain (remainder filled in from reference TRBV11-2 and TRBJ1-2): EAGVAQSPRYKIIEKRQSVAFWCNPISGHATLYWYQQILGQGPKLLIQFQNNGVVDDSQLPKDRFSAERLKGVDSTLKIQPAKLEDSAVYLCASSRGTKQAYGYTFGSGTRLTVV.

The chain couples TRBV14 to TRBJ2-2; 10 bases agree with TRBD2. Germline V gives CDR1 SGHDN, CDR2 FVKESK. J was trimmed by 8 bases and V by 0 bases; bases with no gene match: 15. This CDR3 has 19 amino acids. The CDR3 reads CASSQDPPGLAGVDGELFF. The CDR3 bases are TGTGCCAGCAGCCAAGATCCACCCGGGCTAGCGGGAGTAGATGGGGAGCTGTTTTTT.